This T cell receptor beta chain was identified in a study of response to subunit inactivated influenza vaccine. TCRdb processed the RT-PCR reads anew with MiXCR; each CDR3 protein has one entry. The table lists more than 250,000 distinct CDR3 sequences, about a fifth of them singletons, with around 9.6% in the top ten. The table lists this clonotype with a few counts. Its specificity is unknown. General study findings and limits: Each seasonal influenza vaccination recruits few new T cells, the authors suggested.

Germline CDR1 reads DFQATT; CDR2 reads SNEGSKA (reference sequence). Germline trimming cut 3 bases from V and 2 bases from J; bases unmatched to any gene: 12. The CDR3 covers 16 residues. The sequencing here drew on PBMCs from blood, taken less than 22 months after vaccination. This receptor was identified in a man between 45 and 75 years old who received an inactivated influenza vaccine. V is TRBV20-1 and J is TRBJ1-2; 7 nucleotides line up with TRBD1. The CDR3 region is CSARRSGTGANYGYTF. The CDR3, as DNA: TGCAGTGCTAGGAGGTCGGGAACAGGGGCGAACTATGGCTACACCTTC.